Each of the 30 T cell receptor beta chains below was sequenced from the same sample in a study of blood T cell repertoires in COVID-19. TCRdb's table, derived via immunoSEQ multiplex PCR, lists solely in-frame clones and lacks some. This table holds about 280,000 clones, 90% found once. The material sequenced was PBMCs or T cells enriched from blood (not recorded which). The receptors here all came from a woman in her thirties with acute COVID-19.

The chain has TRBV5-5 and TRBJ1-2; D is ambiguous. In germline, CDR1 is SGHKS, CDR2 YYEKEE (reference sequence). The CDR3 is 15 amino acids. V lost 1 base and J 2 bases, leaving 12 bases between the germline ends. The CDR3 nucleotides are TGTGCCAGCAGCTTGCTTCCCAGCGAAAACTATGGCTACACCTTC. Protein product: CASSLLPSENYGYTF.

The chain is built from TRBV29-1 and TRBJ2-7, with D possibly matching TRBD1 (6 bases). With 3 bases removed from V and 5 bases from J, the gap between germline ends came to 14 bases. CDR1 is SQVTM, CDR2 ANQGSEA, per germline. CDR3 length equals 13 residues. The CDR3 is CSVERQGFDEQYF. CDR3 DNA: TGCAGCGTTGAGCGGCAGGGGTTCGACGAGCAGTACTTC.

The chain couples TRBV4-1 to TRBJ2-7; 8 bases agree with TRBD2. V shed 5 bases and J 0 bases; nucleotides not matched to a gene: 15. Germline V gene lookup returns CDR1 MGHRA and CDR2 YSYEKL. CDR3 length: 18 amino acids. CDR3 in amino acids: CASSDLPKTSVSSYEQYF. The CDR3, as DNA: TGCGCCAGCAGCGACCTCCCAAAGACTAGCGTGAGCTCCTACGAGCAGTACTTC.

This chain uses TRBV7-3 with TRBJ2-1, with TRBD2 matching 11 bases. Trimming cost V 4 bases and J 6 bases; bases outside gene matches: 11. This CDR3 contains 17 residues. The germline V gene has CDR1 SGHTA and CDR2 FQGTGA. The CDR3: CASSSLGGTSGSNEQFF. The CDR3 bases are TGTGCCAGCAGCTCTCTTGGGGGGACTAGCGGCTCCAATGAGCAGTTCTTC.

The rearrangement joins TRBV4-1 to TRBJ1-1; D may be TRBD1 (6 bases). V lost 2 bases and J lost 2, with 12 bases in between. The CDR3 consists of 15 residues. Germline lookup yields CDR1 MGHRA and CDR2 YSYEKL. DNA of the CDR3: TGCGCCAGCAGCCAACAGGGGAGGGCCAACACTGAAGCTTTCTTT. This encodes CASSQQGRANTEAFF.

This clone was seen a single time. The chain employs TRBV3-1 (or the pseudogene TRBV3-2) and TRBJ2-7; D is undetermined. This CDR3 spans 13 amino acids. V was pared by 4 bases and J by 1 base, with 8 bases between. Germline CDR1 and CDR2: LGHDT and YNNKEL (reference sequence). The CDR3 coding sequence is TGTGCCAGCAGCCCAATCAATTCCTACGAGCAGTACTTC. This sequence encodes CASSPINSYEQYF.

The chain is built from TRBV5-6 and TRBJ2-1; tentative D call: TRBD1 (6 bases). The CDR3 sequence is 17 residues long. The germline gives CDR1 SGHDT, CDR2 YYEEEE. V lost 4 bases, J lost 4 bases, and 21 bases lay in between. The CDR3 reads CASSPKNRVLAYNEQFF. The CDR3 DNA reads as TGTGCCAGCAGCCCAAAAAACAGGGTACTGGCGTACAATGAGCAGTTCTTC.

The genes are TRBV24-1 and TRBJ1-2, with TRBD1 matching 8 bases. Germline CDR1 is KGHDR and CDR2 is SFDVKD. The V and J ends lost 1 base and 2 bases, in that order; junction bases with no gene match: 5. CDR3 length equals 16 residues. CDR3 sequence (DNA): TGTGCCACCAGTGATTTAGGAGGACAGGGAAACTATGGCTACACCTTC. Amino acids: CATSDLGGQGNYGYTF.

This clone occurred once. The gene calls are TRBV19 and TRBJ2-7, with D perhaps TRBD1 (5 bases). V lost 3 bases and J lost 8, with 17 bases in between. Germline CDR1 is LNHDA and CDR2 is SQIVND (reference sequence). This CDR3 is 14 amino acids long. The CDR3 is CASSINQGSYQQYF. The CDR3 DNA follows: TGTGCCAGTAGTATTAACCAGGGCTCTTACCAGCAGTACTTC.

The genes are TRBV30 and TRBJ1-4; unclear D gene. The CDR3 loop spans 14 amino acids. Per the germline V gene, CDR1 is GTSNPN and CDR2 is SVGIG (reference sequence). Trimming took off 7 bases at V and 0 bases at J, with 12 bases between the two ends. The CDR3 spells CASRAVATNEKLFF. Written as DNA, the CDR3 is TGTGCCTCGAGGGCTGTTGCAACTAATGAAAAACTGTTTTTT.

The chain couples TRBV5-6 to TRBJ1-1, with a weak D call TRBD1 (6 bases). This CDR3 spans 14 amino acids. CDR1 and CDR2 (germline): SGHDT, YYEEEE. The ends were cut back, 4 bases at V and 1 base at J, with 11 bases in the middle. This CDR3 is CASSRRTANTEAFF. The CDR3 nucleotides are TGTGCCAGCAGCCGGCGGACAGCGAACACTGAAGCTTTCTTT.

The chain employs TRBV28 and TRBJ2-1; D unresolved. Trimming left V 1 base short and J 7 bases short, with 17 bases between. CDR1 and CDR2 (germline): MDHEN, SYDVKM. The CDR3 is 16 residues long. CDR3 residues: CASSLFAPEAWNEQFF. DNA of the CDR3: TGTGCCAGCAGTTTATTTGCCCCCGAGGCTTGGAATGAGCAGTTCTTC.

There are a few counts of this clone. The chain carries TRBV6-4 and TRBJ2-1, with TRBD1 matching over 9 bases. Trimming removed 0 bases from V and 9 bases from J; junction bases left unmatched: 0. The CDR3 spans 13 residues. The germline CDR1 and CDR2 sequences are MRHNA and SNTAGT. The CDR3 nucleotides are TGTGCCAGCAGTGACTCGGACAGGGGTGAGCAGTTCTTC. This codes for CASSDSDRGEQFF.

The chain combines TRBV14 with TRBJ1-1; possible D gene TRBD1, 5 bases. Trimming shortened V by 5 bases and J by 5 bases, and 21 bases separated the two germline ends. Germline CDR1 and CDR2: SGHDN and FVKESK. The CDR3 is made up of 16 amino acids. CDR3 sequence reads: CASSSALDIVGTEAFF. Written as DNA, the CDR3 is TGTGCCAGCAGCTCAGCATTGGACATTGTGGGGACTGAAGCTTTCTTT.

J is TRBJ2-2 and V is TRBV2; a possible D gene is TRBD1 (6 bases). From germline, CDR1 is SNHLY and CDR2 FYNNEI. Trimming stripped 6 bases from V and 1 base from J, with 9 bases between. The CDR3 is made up of 14 amino acids. For the CDR3, the DNA is TGTGCCAGCAGGCCGGGACAGAACACCGGGGAGCTGTTTTTT. Translated: CASRPGQNTGELFF.

The chain carries TRBV28 and TRBJ2-1; maybe TRBD2 (6 bases). Trimming shortened V by 3 bases and J by 1 base, and 10 bases separated the two germline ends. The CDR3 covers 15 residues. Germline V gene sequence: CDR1 MDHEN, CDR2 SYDVKM. The CDR3 nucleotides read TGTGCCAGCAGTTTTGCGGGGCGTTCCTACAATGAGCAGTTCTTC. It is translated as CASSFAGRSYNEQFF.

V and J are TRBV19 and TRBJ1-4; TRBD1 matches 11 bases. After removal of 4 bases from V and 7 bases from J, the junction contained 2 bases not matched to a gene. The germline gives CDR1 LNHDA, CDR2 SQIVND (reference sequence). The CDR3 loop spans 14 amino acids. The CDR3 reads CASSTGQGGEKLFF. DNA of the CDR3: TGTGCCAGTAGTACGGGACAGGGGGGTGAAAAACTGTTTTTT.

V is TRBV2 and J is TRBJ2-3; a possible D gene is TRBD2 (7 bases). This CDR3 spans 18 amino acids. Germline assignment: CDR1 SNHLY and CDR2 FYNNEI. V was cut by 1 base and J by 2 bases, with 19 bases left in between. The chain's CDR3 is CASSEGGAGATNTDTQYF. DNA for the CDR3: TGTGCCAGCAGTGAAGGGGGGGCGGGAGCTACGAACACAGATACGCAGTATTTT.

CDR3 sequence: CAIGQGIWYGYTF. The DNA for the CDR3 is TGTGCCATCGGACAGGGTATATGGTATGGCTACACCTTC. The chain links TRBV6-5 to TRBJ1-2, with TRBD1 matching over 8 bases. In germline, CDR1 is MNHEY, CDR2 SVGAGI. J was trimmed by 5 bases and V by 10 bases; bases with no gene match: 9. The CDR3 spans 13 residues.

In its sample, this clone was seen once. The chain combines TRBV19 with TRBJ2-6; D gene uncertain. Germline CDR1 reads LNHDA; CDR2 reads SQIVND (reference sequence). This CDR3 region has 16 residues. Trimming pared 8 bases from V and 0 bases from J, leaving 14 bases between. The DNA of the CDR3 is TGTGCCAGTTCCTCCGGAGTTACCTCTGGGGCCAACGTCCTGACTTTC. Translated: CASSSGVTSGANVLTF.

This chain links TRBV5-8 with TRBJ1-2; D uncertain. V gave up 0 bases and J gave up 5 bases, with 14 bases separating them. The germline gives CDR1 SGHTS, CDR2 YDEGEE. This CDR3 is built from 15 residues. The CDR3, as DNA: TGTGCCAGCAGCTTGGTTCCCACCCCCGGTTATGGCTACACCTTC. As protein: CASSLVPTPGYGYTF.

This clone was found a few times. The chain links TRBV10-3 to TRBJ2-3; D is uncertain. The CDR3 covers 15 residues. Trimming pared 3 bases from V and 0 bases from J, leaving 10 bases between. The germline V gene has CDR1 ENHRY and CDR2 SYGVKD. The CDR3 coding sequence is TGTGCCATCAGTGAAACAGCTGCTAGCACAGATACGCAGTATTTT. It translates to CAISETAASTDTQYF.

V is TRBV19 and J is TRBJ1-4; the match to TRBD1 covers 8 bases. The CDR3 sequence is 16 residues long. CDR1 is LNHDA and CDR2 is SQIVND in the germline V gene (reference sequence). The V and J ends lost 4 bases and 3 bases, in that order; junction bases with no gene match: 7. The CDR3 reads CASSRGRGQANEKLFF. The DNA for the CDR3 is TGTGCCAGTAGTAGGGGGCGGGGACAGGCTAATGAAAAACTGTTTTTT.

The chain carries TRBV10-3 and TRBJ2-6; 9 bases align to TRBD1. The CDR3 runs 19 residues. V gave up 8 bases and J gave up 0 bases; unmatched junction bases: 14. CDR1 and CDR2 (germline): ENHRY, SYGVKD. This CDR3 is CAIFRGEQGAFSGANVLTF. DNA of the CDR3: TGTGCCATCTTCCGAGGGGAACAGGGGGCCTTCTCTGGGGCCAACGTCCTGACTTTC.

The chain couples TRBV11-2 to TRBJ2-1; 8 bases agree with TRBD2. This CDR3 spans 14 amino acids. V trimming: 4 bases; J trimming: 8 bases; junction bases outside the gene matches: 7. Germline CDR1 is SGHAT and CDR2 is FQNNGV. The CDR3 DNA reads TGTGCCAGCAGCTGGGGACCCGGGGGGGATGAGCAGTTCTTC. As protein: CASSWGPGGDEQFF.

V gene TRBV18 combines with J gene TRBJ1-6; TRBD1 aligns across 7 bases. The length of the CDR3 is 16 residues. In germline, CDR1 is KGHSH, CDR2 LQKENI. Losses at the gene ends were 2 bases for V and 7 bases for J; bases not matched to a gene: 8. The CDR3 DNA reads as TGTGCCAGCTCACCAGTTTCTGGGACAGAGAATTCACCCCTCCACTTT. Its protein is CASSPVSGTENSPLHF.

V and J are TRBV27 and TRBJ2-7, with 7 nucleotides matching TRBD1. Germline V gives CDR1 MNHEY, CDR2 SMNVEV (reference sequence). CDR3 size: 16 residues. V lost 5 bases to trimming and J lost 1 base; unmatched junction nucleotides: 11. CDR3 sequence reads: CASSIQGHLSSYEQYF. Here the CDR3 DNA reads TGTGCCAGCAGTATACAGGGGCACCTATCTTCCTACGAGCAGTACTTC.

V is TRBV12-2 and J is TRBJ1-4. TRBV12-2 is a pseudogene locus. This CDR3 region has 16 residues. The CDR3 DNA sequence: TGTGCAAGTCGCCCCCTCCGAGGGCAAAATAATGAAAAACTGTTTTTT. As protein: CASRPLRGQNNEKLFF.

Worth noting for this clone: A junction boundary mismatches the germline segment, possibly from a read error. V and J are TRBV27 and TRBJ1-2; TRBD1 agrees at 8 bases. The CDR3 totals 12 residues. From germline, CDR1 is MNHEY and CDR2 SMNVEV (reference sequence). The CDR3 protein is CASSNGRTGSAF. The CDR3 coding sequence is TGTGCCAGCAGCAATGGTCGGACAGGGTCGGCCTTC.

V and J are TRBV2 and TRBJ2-2; the D is unclear. The CDR3 has 12 amino acids. The V gene's germline CDR1 is SNHLY and CDR2 FYNNEI. The V end lost 2 bases, the J end lost 11 bases, and 9 bases lay between the germline ends. CDR3 sequence: CASSENFPELFF. CDR3 DNA sequence: TGTGCCAGCAGTGAAAACTTCCCTGAGCTGTTTTTT. Complete variable domain (other parts from reference TRBV2 and TRBJ2-2): EPEVTQTPSHQVTQMGQEVILRCVPISNHLYFYWYRQILGQKVEFLVSFYNNEISEKSEIFDDQFSVERPDGSNFTLKIRSTKLEDSAMYFCASSENFPELFFGEGSRLTVL.